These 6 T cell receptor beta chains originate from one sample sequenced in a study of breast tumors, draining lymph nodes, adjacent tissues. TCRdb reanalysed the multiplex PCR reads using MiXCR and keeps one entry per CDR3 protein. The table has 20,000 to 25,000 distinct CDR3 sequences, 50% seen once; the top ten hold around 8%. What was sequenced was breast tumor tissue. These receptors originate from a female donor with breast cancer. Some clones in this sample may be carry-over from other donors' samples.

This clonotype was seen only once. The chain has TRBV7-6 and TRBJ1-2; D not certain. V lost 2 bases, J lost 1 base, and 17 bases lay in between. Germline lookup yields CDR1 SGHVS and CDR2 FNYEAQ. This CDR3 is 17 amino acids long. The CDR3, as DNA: TGTGCCAGCAGCTTACACCCGCAAGGGAGCAATAACTATGGCTACACCTTC. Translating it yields CASSLHPQGSNNYGYTF.

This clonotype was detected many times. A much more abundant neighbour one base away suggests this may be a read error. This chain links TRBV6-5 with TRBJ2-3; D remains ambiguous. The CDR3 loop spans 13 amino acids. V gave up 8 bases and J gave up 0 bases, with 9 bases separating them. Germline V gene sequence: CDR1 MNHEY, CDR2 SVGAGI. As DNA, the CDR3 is TGTGCCAGCGGGCCGGGCAGCACAGATACGCAGTATTTT. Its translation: CASGPGSTDTQYF.

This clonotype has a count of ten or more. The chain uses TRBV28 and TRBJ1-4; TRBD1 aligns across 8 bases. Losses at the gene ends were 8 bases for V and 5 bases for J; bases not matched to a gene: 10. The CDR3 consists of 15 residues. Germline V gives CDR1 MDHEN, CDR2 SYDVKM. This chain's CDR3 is CASRAGTGSNEKLFF. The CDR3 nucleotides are TGTGCCAGCCGAGCCGGGACAGGATCAAATGAAAAACTGTTTTTT.

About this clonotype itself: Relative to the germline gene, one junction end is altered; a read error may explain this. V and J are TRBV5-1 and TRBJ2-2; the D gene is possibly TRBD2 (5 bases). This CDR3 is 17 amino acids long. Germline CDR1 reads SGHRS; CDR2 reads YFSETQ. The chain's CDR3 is CASSLGSARSRPGELFF. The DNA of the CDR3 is TGCGCCAGCAGCTTGGGGTCCGCTAGAAGCCGCCCCGGGGAGCTGTTCTTT. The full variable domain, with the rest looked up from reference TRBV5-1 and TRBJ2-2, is KAGVTQTPRYLIKTRGQQVTLSCSPISGHRSVSWYQQTPGQGLQFLFEYFSETQRNKGNFPGRFSGRQFSNSRSEMNVSTLELGDSALYLCASSLGSARSRPGELFFGEGSRLTVL.

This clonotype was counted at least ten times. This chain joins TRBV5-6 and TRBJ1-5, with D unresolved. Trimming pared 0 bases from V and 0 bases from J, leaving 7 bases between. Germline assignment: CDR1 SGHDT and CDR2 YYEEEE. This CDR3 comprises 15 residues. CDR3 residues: CASSLGPPSNQPQHF. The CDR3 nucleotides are TGTGCCAGCAGCTTGGGGCCCCCTAGCAATCAGCCCCAGCATTTT.

The CDR3 DNA sequence: TGTGCCAGCAGCCAAGAACCGCGGAGCAACGAGCAGTACTTC. Protein product: CASSQEPRSNEQYF. The genes are TRBV3-1 and TRBJ2-7; D ambiguous. CDR1 and CDR2 (germline): LGHDT, YNNKEL (reference sequence). This CDR3 is built from 14 residues. V was trimmed by 0 bases and J by 5 bases, leaving 11 bases between them.